This paragraph reports one T cell receptor beta chain. What it binds is unknown. CDR1 LNHDA and CDR2 SQIVND come from the germline V gene (reference sequence). V lost 3 bases and J 0 bases, leaving 11 bases between the germline ends. The CDR3 runs 15 residues. The sample originates from a study of graft-versus-host responses after intestinal transplantation. Data came from immunoSEQ multiplex PCR; TCRdb stores just in-frame clones and leaves some out. The top ten hold 0.2% to 0.25% of the sample, which has around 100,000 clones, around 94% seen once. This clonotype originated in a human donor who was the organ donor for an intestinal transplant. Sequenced here: unstimulated CD4+ T cells sorted from spleen or lymph node cells, sampled before transplant. The chain employs TRBV19 and TRBJ1-1; D unresolved. The CDR3 loop reads CASSMNPSMNTEAFF. CDR3 sequence (DNA): TGTGCCAGTAGTATGAACCCGTCCATGAACACTGAAGCTTTCTTT.